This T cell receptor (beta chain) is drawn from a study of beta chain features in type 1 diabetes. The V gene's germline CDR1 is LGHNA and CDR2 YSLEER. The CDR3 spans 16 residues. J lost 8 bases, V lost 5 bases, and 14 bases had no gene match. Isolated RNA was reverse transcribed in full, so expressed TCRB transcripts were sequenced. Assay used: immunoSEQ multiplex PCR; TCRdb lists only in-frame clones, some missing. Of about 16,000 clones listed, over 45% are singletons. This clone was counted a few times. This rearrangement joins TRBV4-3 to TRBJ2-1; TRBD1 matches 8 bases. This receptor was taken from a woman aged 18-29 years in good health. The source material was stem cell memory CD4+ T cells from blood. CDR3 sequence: CASSSLKHRGNDEQFF. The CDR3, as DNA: TGCGCCAGCAGCTCCTTGAAGCACAGGGGGAACGATGAGCAGTTCTTC.